The clone carrying this T cell receptor beta chain occurred many times. The antigen is not known. CDR1 and CDR2 (germline): SNHLY, FYNNEI. The CDR3 length is 15 residues. Trimming cost V 10 bases and J 0 bases; bases outside gene matches: 8. This entry belongs to a study of T cells in Graves' hyperthyroidism and ophthalmopathy. Study-level findings and limits: Separation of ophthalmopathy from stable hyperthyroidism was achieved by a 13 V-J model. A median 6.5 months before onset, the model predicted ophthalmopathy. Also found in blood were most expanded thyroid clonotypes above 0.001.

PBMCs stemmed from around 9.3 ml fresh peripheral blood. From RNA transcripts, TCR beta CDR3 regions were amplified. A set of HTBI primers served as the primers for a first-round RT-PCR of the TCR CDR3. One entry per CDR3 protein results from TCRdb running MiXCR on the multiplex PCR reads. The repertoire holds about 300,000 distinct CDR3 sequences, with approximately 18% as singletons. The J gene is TRBJ1-4, the V gene TRBV2; 7 bases match TRBD1. The sample comprised blood. This sequence originates from a man between 50 and 59 years old with Graves' ophthalmopathy. This chain's CDR3 is CATERGTATNEKLFF. The CDR3, as DNA: TGTGCCACCGAACGGGGGACAGCAACTAATGAAAAACTGTTTTTT.